Included here is one T cell receptor beta chain sequence, with context. Its antigen remains unidentified. Template switching by 5'RACE with UMIs generated the TCR beta cDNA. TCRdb processed the 5' RACE reads again and assigns one entry to each CDR3 protein, with no DNA. Here the sample table reports 450,000 to 600,000 distinct CDR3 sequences. Germline CDR1 and CDR2: DFQATT and SNEGSKA (reference sequence). This CDR3 is 17 amino acids long. This entry belongs to a study of T cells expressing NK-cell markers. Study context: Investigators obtained TCR beta repertoires from sorted CD3+CD56+NKG2C+, CD3+CD56+NKG2C- and CD3+CD56-NKG2C+ T cells. Most of the eight sequenced donors were classified as HCMV-seropositive, and one was classified as seronegative.

Notes on the study in general: Topping the CD3+CD56-NKG2C+ fraction as well were these clonotypes, in a few donors.

The TCR was taken from a young man in good health. Sequencing was done on a sample of blood T cells: a sorted CD56 or NKG2C T cell subset, CD4+ or CD8+ T cells, or bulk PBMC T cells (not recorded which). The chain links TRBV20-1 to TRBJ2-1; TCRdb returns TRBD1, unconfirmable since there is no DNA. The CDR3 protein is CSARLQRRDRAYNEQFF.